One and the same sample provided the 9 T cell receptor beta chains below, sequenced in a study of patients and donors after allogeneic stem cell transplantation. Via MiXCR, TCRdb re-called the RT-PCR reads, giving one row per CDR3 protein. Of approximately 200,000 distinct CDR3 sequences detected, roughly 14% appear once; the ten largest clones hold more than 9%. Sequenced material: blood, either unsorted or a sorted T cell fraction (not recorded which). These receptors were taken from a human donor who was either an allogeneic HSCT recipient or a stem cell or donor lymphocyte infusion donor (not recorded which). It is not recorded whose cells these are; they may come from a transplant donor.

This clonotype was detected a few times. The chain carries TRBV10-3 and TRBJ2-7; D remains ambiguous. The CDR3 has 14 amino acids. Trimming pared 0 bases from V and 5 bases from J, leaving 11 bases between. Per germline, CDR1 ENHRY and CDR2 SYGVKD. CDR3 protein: CAISESNSFHEQYF. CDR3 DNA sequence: TGTGCCATCAGTGAGTCGAACAGTTTCCACGAGCAGTACTTC.

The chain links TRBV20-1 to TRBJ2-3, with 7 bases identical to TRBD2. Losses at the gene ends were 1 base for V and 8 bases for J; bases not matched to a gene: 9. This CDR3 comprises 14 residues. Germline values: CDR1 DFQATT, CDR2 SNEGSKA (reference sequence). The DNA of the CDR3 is TGCAGTGCTAGAGCCCACGTGACTAGCAGTACGCAGTATTTT. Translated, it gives CSARAHVTSSTQYF.

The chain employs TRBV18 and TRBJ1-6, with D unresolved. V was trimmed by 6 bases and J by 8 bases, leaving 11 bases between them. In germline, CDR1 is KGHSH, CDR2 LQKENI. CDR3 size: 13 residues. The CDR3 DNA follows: TGTGCCAGCTCTGAATTGCGTGATTCACCCCTCCACTTT. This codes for CASSELRDSPLHF.

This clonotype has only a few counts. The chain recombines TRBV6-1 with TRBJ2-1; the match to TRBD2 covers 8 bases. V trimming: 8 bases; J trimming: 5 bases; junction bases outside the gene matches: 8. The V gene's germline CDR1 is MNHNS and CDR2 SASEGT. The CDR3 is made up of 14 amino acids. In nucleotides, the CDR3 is TGTGCCAGCCGAACCGGGGGGGCCAACAATGAGCAGTTCTTC. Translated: CASRTGGANNEQFF.

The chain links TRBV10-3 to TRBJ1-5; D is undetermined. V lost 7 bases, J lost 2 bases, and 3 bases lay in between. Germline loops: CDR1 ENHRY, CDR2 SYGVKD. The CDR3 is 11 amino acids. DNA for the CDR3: TGTGCCATCATGGGCAATCAGCCCCAGCATTTT. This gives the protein CAIMGNQPQHF.

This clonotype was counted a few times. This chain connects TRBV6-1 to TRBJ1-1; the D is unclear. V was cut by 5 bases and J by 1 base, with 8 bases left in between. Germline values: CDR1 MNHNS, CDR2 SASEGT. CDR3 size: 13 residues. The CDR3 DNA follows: TGTGCCAGCAGTAACATCCCGAACACTGAAGCTTTCTTT. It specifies CASSNIPNTEAFF.

In nucleotides, the CDR3 is TGTGCCACCGCTAGCGGGAGCGAATCAGATACGCAGTATTTT. As protein: CATASGSESDTQYF. This chain links TRBV15 with TRBJ2-3, with TRBD2 identical over 10 bases. CDR3 length equals 14 residues. Germline CDR1 is LNHNV and CDR2 is YYDKDF (reference sequence). V dropped 8 bases and J dropped 4; count of bases not matched to a gene: 6.

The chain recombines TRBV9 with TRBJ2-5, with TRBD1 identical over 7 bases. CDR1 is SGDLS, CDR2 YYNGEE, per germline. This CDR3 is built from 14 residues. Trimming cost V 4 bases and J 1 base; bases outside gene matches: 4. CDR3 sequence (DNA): TGTGCCAGCAGCTTTGGGACAGTCCAAGAGACCCAGTACTTC. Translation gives CASSFGTVQETQYF.

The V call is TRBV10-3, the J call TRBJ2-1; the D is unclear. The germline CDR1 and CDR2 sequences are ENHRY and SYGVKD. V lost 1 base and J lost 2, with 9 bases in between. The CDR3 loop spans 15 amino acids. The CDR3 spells CAISEFSGTYNEQFF. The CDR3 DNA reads TGTGCCATCAGTGAGTTCTCTGGGACCTACAATGAGCAGTTCTTC.